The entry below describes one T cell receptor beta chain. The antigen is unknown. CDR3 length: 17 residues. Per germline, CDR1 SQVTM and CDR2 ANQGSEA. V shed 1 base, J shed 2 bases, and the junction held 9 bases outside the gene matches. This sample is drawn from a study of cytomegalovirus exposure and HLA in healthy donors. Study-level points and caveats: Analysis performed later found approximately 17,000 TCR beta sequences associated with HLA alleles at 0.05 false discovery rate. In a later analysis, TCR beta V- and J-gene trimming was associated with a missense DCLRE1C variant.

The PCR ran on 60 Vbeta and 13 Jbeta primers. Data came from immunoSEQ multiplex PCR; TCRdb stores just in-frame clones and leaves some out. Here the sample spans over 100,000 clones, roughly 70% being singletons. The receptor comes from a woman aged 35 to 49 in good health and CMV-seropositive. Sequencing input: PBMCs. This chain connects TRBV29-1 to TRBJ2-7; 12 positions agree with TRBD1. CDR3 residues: CSVEGGQGAGGPYEQYF. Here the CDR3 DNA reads TGCAGCGTTGAAGGGGGACAGGGGGCCGGGGGCCCCTACGAGCAGTACTTC.